Sequencing of this TCR beta chain was carried out in a study of blood T cell repertoires in COVID-19. Study information: Donors in the United States, Italy and Spain gave samples during acute or convalescent COVID-19. Sample material is recorded as cDNA or gDNA derived from T cells, B-cell-depleted T cells, or PBMCs.

The V gene end was trimmed by 6 bases and the J gene end by 1 base; junction bases not matched to a gene: 12. This CDR3 comprises 16 residues. From germline, CDR1 is SGHDN and CDR2 FVKESK. Study processing details: Quantification of nucleated cells was approximated via reference gene primer amplification. Method: immunoSEQ multiplex PCR; TCRdb's copy keeps in-frame clones and lacks some. V and J calls plus clone size are reproduced from that table; the DNA served to infer D and trimming. Of over 95,000 clones listed, around nine tenths are singletons. The sequencing sample was made of peripheral blood. This chain uses TRBV14 with TRBJ2-7; 7 bases align to TRBD1. This receptor was taken from an older woman who had recovered from COVID-19. DNA of the CDR3: TGTGCCAGCAGTCCACACAGGGGATCAGATTCCTACGAGCAGTACTTC. Encoded protein: CASSPHRGSDSYEQYF.